A selection of T cell receptor beta chains follows, all from one sample in a study of response to subunit inactivated influenza vaccine. TCRdb itself ran the RT-PCR reads through MiXCR, one entry per CDR3 protein. The table lists 750,000 to 850,000 distinct CDR3 sequences, approximately 18% of them singletons, with 9.5% to 13% in the top ten. This material consisted of PBMCs from blood, taken 5 to 6 days after vaccination. The receptors shown here come from a man between 45 and 60 years old who received an inactivated influenza vaccine. CDR3s include the opening cysteine and the closing phenylalanine or tryptophan. The D gene is left open where the match is weak. Clone size is shown for a subset of rows, as once, few, many or a class of expanded clone.

TRBV4-3	TRBD1	16	TRBJ2-7	few	CASSQNYRGRYYEQYF	TGCGCCAGCAGCCAAAATTACAGGGGTCGTTACTACGAGCAGTACTTC
TRBV24-1	-	13	TRBJ1-2	few	CATSDLLGGGYTF	TGTGCCACCAGTGATTTGCTCGGGGGAGGCTACACCTTC
TRBV9	TRBD2	13	TRBJ2-1	-	CASSVATSSEQFF	TGTGCCAGCAGCGTAGCGACTAGCAGTGAGCAGTTCTTC
TRBV3-1	-	14	TRBJ2-7	many	CASSQPGHPYEQYF	TGTGCCAGCAGCCAACCGGGACACCCATACGAGCAGTACTTC
TRBV18	-	17	TRBJ1-4	few	CASSPRQAQLTNEKLFF	TGTGCCAGCTCACCACGACAGGCCCAGCTCACTAATGAAAAACTGTTTTTT
TRBV25-1	TRBD2	18	TRBJ2-1	few	CASSESRSGRGAYNEQFF	TGTGCCAGCAGTGAATCTCGGTCGGGGCGGGGGGCGTACAATGAGCAGTTCTTC
TRBV4-1	-	12	TRBJ2-7	few	CASSQDGLHQYF	TGCGCCAGCAGCCAAGATGGGCTTCATCAGTACTTC
TRBV6-5	-	13	TRBJ1-2	few	CASSYGQLYGYTF	TGTGCCAGCAGTTACGGGCAGTTGTATGGCTACACCTTC
TRBV7-2	-	12	TRBJ2-1	few	CASSLITYEQFF	TGTGCCAGCAGCTTAATTACGTATGAGCAGTTCTTC
TRBV4-2	-	15	TRBJ2-1	many	CASSQVLSSYNEQFF	TGTGCCAGCAGCCAAGTTCTCAGCTCCTACAATGAGCAGTTCTTC
TRBV12-3/TRBV12-4	-	11	TRBJ2-1	many	CATALYYEQFF	TGTGCCACGGCCCTGTATTATGAGCAGTTCTTC
TRBV29-1	-	14	TRBJ2-5	-	CSVRGARGQETQYF	TGCAGCGTTCGGGGGGCGCGTGGTCAAGAGACCCAGTACTTC
TRBV3-1	TRBD1	13	TRBJ1-2	-	CASSPPGGSGYTF	TGTGCCAGCAGCCCACCAGGGGGCAGCGGCTACACCTTC
TRBV11-2	-	17	TRBJ2-2	-	CASSLDNEGTNTGELFF	TGTGCCAGCAGCTTAGATAACGAGGGGACAAACACCGGGGAGCTGTTTTTT
TRBV29-1	TRBD2	14	TRBJ2-7	few	CSVVRLAGGLEQYF	TGCAGCGTTGTTCGGCTAGCGGGGGGTCTCGAGCAGTACTTC
TRBV6-1	-	14	TRBJ2-1	few	CATQWGSTYNEQFF	TGTGCCACCCAATGGGGTTCAACCTACAATGAGCAGTTCTTC
TRBV14	TRBD2	19	TRBJ2-3	few	CASSHGTSGGATSTDTQYF	TGTGCCAGCAGCCACGGTACTAGCGGGGGAGCTACTAGCACAGATACGCAGTATTTT
TRBV24-1	TRBD1	17	TRBJ2-5	-	CATSDPPGQGTQETQYF	TGTGCCACCAGTGATCCTCCTGGACAGGGGACCCAAGAGACCCAGTACTTC
TRBV5-1	-	15	TRBJ2-2	-	CASSFSTQNTGELFF	TGCGCCAGCAGCTTCTCGACTCAGAACACCGGGGAGCTGTTTTTT
TRBV5-1	TRBD1	14	TRBJ2-7	many	CASSLAGTGDEQYF	TGCGCCAGCAGCTTGGCCGGGACAGGGGACGAGCAGTACTTC
TRBV27	-	15	TRBJ1-2	few	CASSSDRSYIPGYTF	TGTGCCAGCAGCTCAGACAGATCGTACATACCTGGCTACACCTTC
TRBV9	-	15	TRBJ1-2	few	CASSKTVGASYGYTF	TGTGCCAGCAGCAAAACGGTGGGGGCTAGCTATGGCTACACCTTC
TRBV28	-	17	TRBJ2-6	few	CASSQDADFSGANVLTF	TGTGCCAGCAGTCAGGACGCGGATTTCTCTGGGGCCAACGTCCTGACTTTC
TRBV15	TRBD1	14	TRBJ2-7	-	CATRVWTGAYEQYF	TGTGCCACCCGGGTGTGGACAGGAGCCTACGAGCAGTACTTC
TRBV25-1	TRBD1	14	TRBJ2-4	-	CASSATGGIGIQYF	TGTGCCAGCAGTGCCACAGGGGGAATCGGCATTCAGTACTTC
TRBV15	TRBD1	15	TRBJ2-7	many	CATSRDGGTAYEQYF	TGTGCCACCAGCAGAGATGGTGGGACAGCGTACGAGCAGTACTTC
TRBV11-1	-	14	TRBJ2-1	-	CASSFSQRKDKQFF	TGTGCCAGCAGCTTCAGCCAAAGGAAGGATAAGCAGTTCTTC
TRBV24-1	TRBD2	15	TRBJ2-3	few	CATGHRREGLNTQYF	TGTGCCACCGGACACCGGCGGGAGGGCCTCAATACGCAGTATTTT
TRBV20-1	-	13	TRBJ1-1	-	CSAIKWAGTEAFF	TGCAGTGCTATTAAATGGGCAGGCACTGAAGCTTTCTTT
TRBV18	-	13	TRBJ2-7	-	CASSQSNRDEQYF	TGTGCCAGCTCACAATCTAACAGGGATGAGCAGTACTTC
TRBV20-1	-	13	TRBJ1-4	many	CSAKKGQGSSLFF	TGCAGCGCAAAAAAGGGGCAGGGCAGTTCACTGTTTTTT
TRBV6-1	-	14	TRBJ1-2	few	CASRTSGNSRGYTF	TGTGCCAGCAGAACCTCAGGGAATTCAAGGGGCTACACCTTC